These 26 T cell receptor beta chains were sequenced from one sample in a study of cytomegalovirus exposure and HLA in healthy donors (dated by TCRdb to the late 2010s). Receptor amplification or capture employed the immunoSEQ multiplex PCR assay. The multiplex PCR relied on a mix of 60 forward primers for TCR Vbeta segments and 13 reverse primers for TCR Jbeta segments. TCRdb holds this immuneACCESS table with in-frame rearrangements only. Some clones are missing; in checked studies, unresolved V genes explain under half, and the rest has no known cause. Within this sample are tens of thousands of clones, with over 60% of them counted one time only. Of the sample, 3.5% to 5.5% is held by the ten largest clones. Sequenced input: PBMCs. These receptors were obtained from a woman in her 40s in good health and CMV-seropositive.

The chain recombines TRBV21-1 with TRBJ2-3; TRBD2, the table's D call, was not compared with the DNA. TRBV21-1 is labeled a pseudogene. The CDR3 contains 17 residues. CDR3 protein: CASSKATSGTYTDTQYF. CDR3 bases: TGTGCCAGCAGCAAAGCAACTAGCGGGACCTACACAGATACGCAGTATTTT.

This rearrangement joins TRBV6-4 to TRBJ2-3, with D tentatively TRBD1 (5 bases). Trimming removed 6 bases from V and 2 bases from J, with 12 bases in between. Per the germline V gene, CDR1 is MRHNA and CDR2 is SNTAGT. This CDR3 region has 14 residues. CDR3 sequence (DNA): TGTGCCAGCAGCCTGACAGCAACCACAGATACGCAGTATTTT. Its translation: CASSLTATTDTQYF.

The J gene is TRBJ1-2, the V gene TRBV28, with 8 bases aligning to TRBD1. Germline CDR1 reads MDHEN; CDR2 reads SYDVKM. There are 15 residues in the CDR3. Unmatched junction bases numbered 6, after V lost 5 bases and J lost 1 base. The CDR3 nucleotides are TGTGCCAGCAGTGACAGGGGCCCTGATAACTATGGCTACACCTTC. Encoded protein: CASSDRGPDNYGYTF.

The chain recombines TRBV27 with TRBJ1-2; TRBD1 might be the D (6 bases). The germline V and J ends were trimmed by 4 bases and 7 bases, with 16 bases remaining between them. The CDR3 extends over 14 amino acids. Germline values: CDR1 MNHEY, CDR2 SMNVEV (reference sequence). CDR3 loop: CASSSSNTGFGYTF. The CDR3 DNA sequence: TGTGCCAGCAGTTCATCAAATACAGGGTTTGGCTACACCTTC.

The chain links TRBV29-1 to TRBJ2-5, with TRBD2 matching over 8 bases. The J call could be wrong; TRBJ2-7 is a better fit for the DNA end. Germline loops: CDR1 SQVTM, CDR2 ANQGSEA. The CDR3 length is 14 residues. Here the CDR3 DNA reads TGCAGCGTTAGGGGGGTCGGGAGGGTCTACGAGCAGTACTTC. Translation gives CSVRGVGRVYEQYF.

V is TRBV11-3 and J is TRBJ2-3; the D gene is possibly TRBD1 (6 bases). V was cut by 5 bases and J by 5 bases, with 8 bases left in between. CDR1 is SGHNT and CDR2 is YENEEA in the germline V gene. The CDR3 has 12 amino acids. The CDR3: CASSGGRDTQYF. CDR3 DNA sequence: TGTGCCAGCAGCGGGGGCAGAGATACGCAGTATTTT.

About this clone itself: One end of the junction varies from germline; a read error may be responsible. The genes are TRBV4-2 and TRBJ1-2; 7 positions match TRBD1. The length of the CDR3 is 15 residues. The germline V gene has CDR1 LGHNA and CDR2 YNFKEQ. CDR3: CASSQRQGLNYGYPF. The CDR3 DNA reads TGTGCCAGCAGCCAGAGACAGGGCCTCAACTATGGCTACCCCTTC.

V and J are TRBV19 and TRBJ1-1, with D maybe TRBD1 (6 bases). From germline, CDR1 is LNHDA and CDR2 SQIVND (reference sequence). The V end was cut by 7 bases, the J end by 3 bases, with 12 bases between. This CDR3 region has 13 residues. The CDR3 nucleotides read TGTGCCAGTATCCACAGGGCGGACACTGAAGCTTTCTTT. As protein: CASIHRADTEAFF.

This clone was recorded only once. The V gene is TRBV7-2, the J gene TRBJ1-1; D ambiguous. Per germline, CDR1 SGHTA and CDR2 FQGNSA. Trimming pared 1 base from V and 8 bases from J, leaving 17 bases between. This CDR3 is 15 amino acids long. The DNA for the CDR3 is TGTGCCAGCAGCTTAGTGTCAGGAACCGAATCGGAAGCTTTCTTT. It is translated as CASSLVSGTESEAFF.

The chain has TRBV5-6 and TRBJ1-1, with D perhaps TRBD1 (6 bases). Trimming pared 6 bases from V and 2 bases from J, leaving 11 bases between. Germline V gene sequence: CDR1 SGHDT, CDR2 YYEEEE. The CDR3 sequence is 13 residues long. The CDR3 nucleotides read TGTGCCAGCACCTGGGGACAAAACACTGAAGCTTTCTTT. Translating it yields CASTWGQNTEAFF.

The chain employs TRBV30 and TRBJ1-4, with unresolved D. The CDR3 length is 11 residues. Germline V lookup: CDR1 GTSNPN, CDR2 SVGIG (reference sequence). Deletions cut 3 bases from V and 8 bases from J, with 7 bases between. The CDR3 protein is CAWRGEEKLFF. The CDR3 DNA reads TGTGCCTGGAGGGGAGAAGAAAAACTGTTTTTT. Full variable domain (remainder filled in from reference TRBV30 and TRBJ1-4): SQTIHQWPATLVQPVGSPLSLECTVEGTSNPNLYWYRQAAGRGLQLLFYSVGIGQISSEVPQNLSASRPQDRQFILSSKKLLLSDSGFYLCAWRGEEKLFFGSGTQLSVL.

This clone occurred a few times. The J gene is TRBJ2-6, the V gene TRBV13; D not certain. This CDR3 spans 15 amino acids. V was pared by 7 bases and J by 1 base, with 11 bases between. From germline, CDR1 is PRHDT and CDR2 FYEKMQ (reference sequence). This CDR3 is CASTFFGSGANVLTF. The DNA for the CDR3 is TGTGCCAGCACCTTTTTCGGGTCTGGGGCCAACGTCCTGACTTTC. The full variable domain, its missing parts supplied by reference TRBV13 and TRBJ2-6, is AAGVIQSPRHLIKEKRETATLKCYPIPRHDTVYWYQQGPGQDPQFLISFYEKMQSDKGSIPDRFSAQQFSDYHSELNMSSLELGDSALYFCASTFFGSGANVLTFGAGSRLTVL.

The chain couples TRBV7-9 to TRBJ2-1, with a possible D match to TRBD2 (7 bases). Germline V CDR1 and CDR2: SEHNR, FQNEAQ (reference sequence). The CDR3 is 18 residues long. The ends were cut back, 5 bases at V and 0 bases at J, with 20 bases in the middle. The CDR3 loop is CASSRLRGGRLSYNEQFF. Written as DNA, the CDR3 is TGTGCCAGCAGCCGACTCAGGGGCGGGAGACTCTCCTACAATGAGCAGTTCTTC.

The count of this clone is one. V and J are TRBV11-1 and TRBJ2-3; 8 bases align to TRBD1. Germline CDR1 and CDR2: SGHAT and FQDESV (reference sequence). The V segment lost 6 bases and the J segment 2 bases; nucleotides outside the gene matches: 10. The CDR3 has 16 residues. The CDR3 sequence: CASRPGQGRSTDTQYF. The CDR3 DNA reads as TGTGCCAGCAGACCCGGACAGGGTAGATCCACAGATACGCAGTATTTT.

The chain joins TRBV19 to TRBJ2-3; possible D gene TRBD1, 6 bases. CDR1 and CDR2 from the germline V gene are LNHDA and SQIVND (reference sequence). Between the trimmed V and J ends, which lost 4 bases and 4 bases, there was a span of 21 bases. The CDR3 loop spans 17 amino acids. The CDR3: CASSRRRTVSVADTQYF. CDR3 coding DNA: TGTGCCAGTAGTAGAAGAAGGACAGTTTCGGTGGCAGATACGCAGTATTTT.

This clone was detected only once. This sequence joins TRBV5-1 and TRBJ2-5, with TRBD2 matching over 9 bases. Germline V CDR1 and CDR2: SGHRS, YFSETQ. The J segment lost 5 bases and the V segment lost 4 bases, leaving 12 bases of the junction unmatched. The CDR3 length is 16 residues. Here the CDR3 reads CASSQQQAGGVETQYF. The CDR3 nucleotides read TGCGCCAGCAGCCAGCAACAAGCGGGAGGAGTCGAGACCCAGTACTTC.

The chain links TRBV5-5 to TRBJ2-3; D might be TRBD1 (5 bases). This CDR3 region has 16 residues. V was pared by 1 base and J by 2 bases, with 14 bases between. The germline V gene has CDR1 SGHKS and CDR2 YYEKEE (reference sequence). The DNA for the CDR3 is TGTGCCAGCAGCTTGAGACAGCCGGACAACACAGATACGCAGTATTTT. It encodes CASSLRQPDNTDTQYF.

Only a few counts were recorded for this clone. The chain recombines TRBV5-1 with TRBJ2-7, with TRBD2 matching 7 bases. The germline gives CDR1 SGHRS, CDR2 YFSETQ. This CDR3 has 15 amino acids. Trimming took 0 bases from V and 3 from J; bases not matched to a gene: 6. This chain's CDR3 is CASSLDGSGYYEQYF. CDR3 in DNA: TGCGCCAGCAGCTTGGATGGTAGCGGGTACTACGAGCAGTACTTC.

Here the CDR3 DNA reads TGTGCCAGCAGCTTAGTTGGCGGAAGCCGCTCCTACGAGCAGTACTTC. It codes for CASSLVGGSRSYEQYF. The chain recombines TRBV7-9 with TRBJ2-7; no reliable D call. CDR1 and CDR2 (germline): SEHNR, FQNEAQ (reference sequence). This CDR3 contains 16 residues. V was trimmed by 1 base and J by 0 bases, leaving 13 bases between them.

This chain uses TRBV15 with TRBJ2-7; no clear D gene. CDR3 length: 14 residues. Germline CDR1 LNHNV, CDR2 YYDKDF (reference sequence). The V end was cut by 2 bases, the J end by 0 bases, with 8 bases between. DNA for the CDR3: TGTGCCACCAGCAGAACTACGACCTCCTACGAGCAGTACTTC. It yields the protein CATSRTTTSYEQYF.

V and J are TRBV6-5 and TRBJ2-1, with 11 positions matching TRBD2. V lost 9 bases and J lost 3; bases outside the gene matches: 1. This CDR3 region has 13 residues. Germline CDR1 reads MNHEY; CDR2 reads SVGAGI. For the CDR3, the DNA is TGTGCCAGTAGCGGGAGGGTCTACAATGAGCAGTTCTTC. This gives the protein CASSGRVYNEQFF.

This chain links TRBV7-9 with TRBJ1-4, with 9 bases aligning to TRBD1. Germline assignment: CDR1 SEHNR and CDR2 FQNEAQ (reference sequence). The CDR3 contains 13 residues. V was pared by 7 bases and J by 7 bases, with 4 bases of the junction left unmatched. CDR3 sequence (DNA): TGTGCCAGCACGAGGACAGGGGCTGAAAAACTGTTTTTT. Amino acid sequence: CASTRTGAEKLFF.

This chain joins TRBV29-1 and TRBJ2-5; a possible D gene is TRBD1 (6 bases). Trimming took off 4 bases at V and 2 bases at J, with 14 bases between the two ends. This CDR3 spans 14 amino acids. Germline-derived CDR1 and CDR2 are SQVTM and ANQGSEA. The CDR3 spells CSVVSGANQETQYF. In DNA, the CDR3 is TGCAGCGTTGTATCAGGGGCGAATCAAGAGACCCAGTACTTC.

The gene calls are TRBV9 and TRBJ1-6; perhaps TRBD1 as D (5 bases). The V and J ends lost 0 bases and 2 bases respectively, with 12 bases between them. Germline-derived CDR1 and CDR2 are SGDLS and YYNGEE. The CDR3 covers 17 residues. CDR3 loop: CASSVDGGLTYNSPLHF. The CDR3 nucleotides read TGTGCCAGCAGCGTAGACGGGGGTCTGACCTATAATTCACCCCTCCACTTT.

The chain recombines TRBV4-1 with TRBJ2-7; tentatively, D is TRBD1 (6 bases). V was cut by 2 bases and J by 5 bases, with 19 bases left in between. Germline values: CDR1 MGHRA, CDR2 YSYEKL. The CDR3 covers 16 residues. CDR3 DNA sequence: TGCGCCAGCAGCCAACCTGGTTGGGGGCAGAAGGACGAGCAGTACTTC. This sequence encodes CASSQPGWGQKDEQYF.

V is TRBV6-5 and J is TRBJ2-4, with 10 bases identical to TRBD1. J lost 3 bases, V lost 5 bases, and 1 base had no gene match. The V gene's germline CDR1 is MNHEY and CDR2 SVGAGI. This CDR3 comprises 14 residues. The CDR3 here is CASSGTGDKNIQYF. CDR3 DNA: TGTGCCAGCAGTGGGACAGGGGACAAAAACATTCAGTACTTC.